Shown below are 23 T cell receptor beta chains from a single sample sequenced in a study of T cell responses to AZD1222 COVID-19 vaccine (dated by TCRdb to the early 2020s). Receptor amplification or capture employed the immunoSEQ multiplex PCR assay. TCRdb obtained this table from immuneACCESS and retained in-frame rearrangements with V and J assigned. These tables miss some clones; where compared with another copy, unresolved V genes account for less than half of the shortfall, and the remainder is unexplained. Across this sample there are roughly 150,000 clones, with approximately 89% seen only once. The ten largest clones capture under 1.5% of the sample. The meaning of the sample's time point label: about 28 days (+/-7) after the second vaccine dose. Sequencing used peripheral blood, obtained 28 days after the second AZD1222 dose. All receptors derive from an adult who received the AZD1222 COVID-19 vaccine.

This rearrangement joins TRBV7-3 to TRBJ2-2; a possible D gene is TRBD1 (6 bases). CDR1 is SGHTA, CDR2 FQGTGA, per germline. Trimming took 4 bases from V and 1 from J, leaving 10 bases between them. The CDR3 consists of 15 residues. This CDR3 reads CASSWGPGNTGELFF. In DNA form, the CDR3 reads TGTGCCAGCAGCTGGGGGCCGGGGAACACCGGGGAGCTGTTTTTT.

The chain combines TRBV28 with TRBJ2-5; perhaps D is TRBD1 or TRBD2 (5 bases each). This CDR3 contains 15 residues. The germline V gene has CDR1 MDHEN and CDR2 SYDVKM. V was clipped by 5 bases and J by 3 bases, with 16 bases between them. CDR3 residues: CASSDSRDLKETQYF. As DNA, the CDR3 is TGTGCCAGCAGTGACTCGAGGGACCTCAAAGAGACCCAGTACTTC.

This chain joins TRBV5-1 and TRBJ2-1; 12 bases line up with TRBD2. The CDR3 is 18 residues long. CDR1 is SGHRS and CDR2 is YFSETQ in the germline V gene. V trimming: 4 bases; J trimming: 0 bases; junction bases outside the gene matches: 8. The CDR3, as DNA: TGCGCCAGCAGCATCCTAGCGGGAGGGCCAGCCTCCTACAATGAGCAGTTCTTC. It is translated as CASSILAGGPASYNEQFF. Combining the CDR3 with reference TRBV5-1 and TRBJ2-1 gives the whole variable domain KAGVTQTPRYLIKTRGQQVTLSCSPISGHRSVSWYQQTPGQGLQFLFEYFSETQRNKGNFPGRFSGRQFSNSRSEMNVSTLELGDSALYLCASSILAGGPASYNEQFFGPGTRLTVL.

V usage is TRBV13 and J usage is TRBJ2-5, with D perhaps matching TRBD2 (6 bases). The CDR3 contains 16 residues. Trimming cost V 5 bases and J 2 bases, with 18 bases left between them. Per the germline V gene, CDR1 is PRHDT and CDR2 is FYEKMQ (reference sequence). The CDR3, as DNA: TGTGCCAGCAGCCCAAGGGGACTGACGGGTCAAGAGACCCAGTACTTC. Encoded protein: CASSPRGLTGQETQYF.

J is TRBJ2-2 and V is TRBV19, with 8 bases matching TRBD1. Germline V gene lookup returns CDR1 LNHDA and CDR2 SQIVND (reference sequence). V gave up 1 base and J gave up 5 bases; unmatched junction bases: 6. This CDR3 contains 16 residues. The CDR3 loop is CASSIGGQVVTGELFF. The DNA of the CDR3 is TGTGCCAGTAGTATAGGGGGACAGGTAGTAACCGGGGAGCTGTTTTTT.

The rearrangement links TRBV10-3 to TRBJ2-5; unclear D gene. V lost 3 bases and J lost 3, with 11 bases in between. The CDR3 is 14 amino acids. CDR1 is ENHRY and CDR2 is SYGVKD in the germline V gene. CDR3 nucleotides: TGTGCCATCAGTGACCCGACCAGAGAAGAGACCCAGTACTTC. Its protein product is CAISDPTREETQYF.

For the CDR3, the DNA is TGCGCCAGCAGCTTGAGGGCAGCCAACACTGAAGCTTTCTTT. Its protein is CASSLRAANTEAFF. The genes are TRBV5-1 and TRBJ1-1; D not resolved. The CDR3 consists of 14 residues. Deletions cut 1 base from V and 2 bases from J, with 9 bases between. Germline lookup yields CDR1 SGHRS and CDR2 YFSETQ.

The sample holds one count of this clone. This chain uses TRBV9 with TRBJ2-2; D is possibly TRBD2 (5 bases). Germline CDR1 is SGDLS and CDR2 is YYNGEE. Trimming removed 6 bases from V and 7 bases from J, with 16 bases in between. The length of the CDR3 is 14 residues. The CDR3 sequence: CASTRMEVGGELFF. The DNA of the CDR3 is TGTGCCAGCACCAGGATGGAGGTGGGCGGGGAGCTGTTTTTT.

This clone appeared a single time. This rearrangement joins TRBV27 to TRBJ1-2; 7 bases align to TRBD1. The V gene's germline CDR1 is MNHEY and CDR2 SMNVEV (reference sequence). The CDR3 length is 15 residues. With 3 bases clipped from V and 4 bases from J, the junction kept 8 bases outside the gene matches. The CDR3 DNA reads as TGTGCCAGCAGTTTTCTACGCGCAGGGGGCTATGGCTACACCTTC. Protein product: CASSFLRAGGYGYTF.

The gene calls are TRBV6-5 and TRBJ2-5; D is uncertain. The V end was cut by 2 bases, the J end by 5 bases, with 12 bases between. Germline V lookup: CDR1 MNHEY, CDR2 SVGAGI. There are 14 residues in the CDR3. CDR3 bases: TGTGCCAGCAGTTACGACGGACGACGGGAGACCCAGTACTTC. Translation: CASSYDGRRETQYF.

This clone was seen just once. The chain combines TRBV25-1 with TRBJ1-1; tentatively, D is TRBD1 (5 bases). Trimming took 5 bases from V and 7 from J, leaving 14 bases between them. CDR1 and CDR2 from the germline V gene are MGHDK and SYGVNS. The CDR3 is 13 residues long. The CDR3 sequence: CASSLGGMVEAFF. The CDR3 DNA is TGTGCCAGCAGTCTCGGGGGTATGGTTGAAGCTTTCTTT.

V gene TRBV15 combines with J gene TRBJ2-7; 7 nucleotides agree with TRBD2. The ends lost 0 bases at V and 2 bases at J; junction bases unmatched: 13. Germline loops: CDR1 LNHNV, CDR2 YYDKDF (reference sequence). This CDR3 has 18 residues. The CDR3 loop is CATSRDGAEGLAAYEQYF. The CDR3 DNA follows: TGTGCCACCAGCAGAGATGGAGCCGAGGGGCTAGCGGCCTACGAGCAGTACTTC.

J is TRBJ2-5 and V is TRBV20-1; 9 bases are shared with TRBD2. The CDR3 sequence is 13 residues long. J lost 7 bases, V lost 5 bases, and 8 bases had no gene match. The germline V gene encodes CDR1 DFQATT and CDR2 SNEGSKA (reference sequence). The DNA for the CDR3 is TGCAGTGCTGGTGCGACTAGCGGTTCGACCCAGTACTTC. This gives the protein CSAGATSGSTQYF.

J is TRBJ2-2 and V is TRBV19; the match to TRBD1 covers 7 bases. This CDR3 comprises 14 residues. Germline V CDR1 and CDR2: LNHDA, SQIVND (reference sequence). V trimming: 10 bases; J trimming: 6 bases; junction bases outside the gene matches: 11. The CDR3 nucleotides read TGTGCCACCATAGGGAGACAGGGTCCCGGGGAGCTGTTTTTT. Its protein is CATIGRQGPGELFF.

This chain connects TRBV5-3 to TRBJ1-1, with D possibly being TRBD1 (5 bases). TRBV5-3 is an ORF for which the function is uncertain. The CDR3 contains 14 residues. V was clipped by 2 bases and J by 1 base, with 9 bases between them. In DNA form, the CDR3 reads TGTGCCAGAAGCTTCGTAGGGACGAACACTGAAGCTTTCTTT. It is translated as CARSFVGTNTEAFF.

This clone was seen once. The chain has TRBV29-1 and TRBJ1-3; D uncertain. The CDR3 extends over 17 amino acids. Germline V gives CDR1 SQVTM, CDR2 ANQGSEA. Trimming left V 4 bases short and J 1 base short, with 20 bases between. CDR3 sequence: CSVVGDSTGLSGNTIYF. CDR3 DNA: TGCAGCGTTGTAGGTGACTCCACGGGATTATCTGGAAACACCATATATTTT.

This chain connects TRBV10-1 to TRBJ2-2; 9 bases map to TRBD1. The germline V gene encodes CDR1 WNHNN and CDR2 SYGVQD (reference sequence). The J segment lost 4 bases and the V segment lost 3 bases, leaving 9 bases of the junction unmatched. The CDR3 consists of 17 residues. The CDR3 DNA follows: TGCGCCAGCAGTGACCGGGGACAGGGAATGGTCACCGGGGAGCTGTTTTTT. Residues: CASSDRGQGMVTGELFF.

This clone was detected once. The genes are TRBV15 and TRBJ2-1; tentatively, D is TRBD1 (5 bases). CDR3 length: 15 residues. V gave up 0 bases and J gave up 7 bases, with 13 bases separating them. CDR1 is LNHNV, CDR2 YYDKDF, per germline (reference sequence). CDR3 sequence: CATSRESPRTNEQFF. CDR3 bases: TGTGCCACCAGCAGAGAAAGCCCTAGGACAAATGAGCAGTTCTTC.

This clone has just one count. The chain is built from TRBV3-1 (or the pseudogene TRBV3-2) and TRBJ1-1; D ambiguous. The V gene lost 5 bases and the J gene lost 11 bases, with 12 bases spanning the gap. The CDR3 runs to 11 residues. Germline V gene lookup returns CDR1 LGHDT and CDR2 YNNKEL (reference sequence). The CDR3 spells CASSKGGRAFF. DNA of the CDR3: TGTGCCAGCAGCAAGGGAGGCCGCGCTTTCTTT.

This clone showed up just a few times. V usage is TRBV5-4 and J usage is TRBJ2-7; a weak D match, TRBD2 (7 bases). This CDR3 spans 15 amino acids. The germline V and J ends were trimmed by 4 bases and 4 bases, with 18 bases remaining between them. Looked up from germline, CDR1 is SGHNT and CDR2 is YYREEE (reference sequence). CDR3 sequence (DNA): TGTGCCAGCAGCCTAGAGAGCCGGGGGGCTTACGAGCAGTACTTC. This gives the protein CASSLESRGAYEQYF. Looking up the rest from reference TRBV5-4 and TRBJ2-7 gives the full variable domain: ETGVTQSPTHLIKTRGQQVTLRCSSQSGHNTVSWYQQALGQGPQFIFQYYREEENGRGNFPPRFSGLQFPNYSSELNVNALELDDSALYLCASSLESRGAYEQYFGPGTRLTVT.

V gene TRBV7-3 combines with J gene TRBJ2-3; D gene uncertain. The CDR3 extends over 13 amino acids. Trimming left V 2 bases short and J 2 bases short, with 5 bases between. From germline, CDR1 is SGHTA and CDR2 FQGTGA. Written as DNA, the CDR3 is TGTGCCAGCAGCTTATCTCACACAGATACGCAGTATTTT. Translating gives CASSLSHTDTQYF.

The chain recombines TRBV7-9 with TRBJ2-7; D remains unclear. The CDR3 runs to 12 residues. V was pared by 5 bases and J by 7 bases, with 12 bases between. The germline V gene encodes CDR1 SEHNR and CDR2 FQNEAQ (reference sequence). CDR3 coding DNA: TGTGCCAGCAGCCACGGAAACGGTGAGCAGTACTTC. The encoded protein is CASSHGNGEQYF.

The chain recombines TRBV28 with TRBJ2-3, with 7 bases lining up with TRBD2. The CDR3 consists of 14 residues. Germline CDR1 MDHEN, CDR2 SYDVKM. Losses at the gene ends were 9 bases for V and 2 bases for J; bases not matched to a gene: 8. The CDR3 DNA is TGTGCCAGTGAAAGCGGGGAGACCACAGATACGCAGTATTTT. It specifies CASESGETTDTQYF.